The 18 T cell receptor beta chains presented below share a single source sample, sequenced in a study of graft-versus-host responses after intestinal transplantation. These TCRs are of unknown antigen specificity. The protocol was immunoSEQ multiplex PCR, while the TCRdb copy is restricted to in-frame clones and leaves out a portion. The sample yields approximately 90,000 clones, about nine tenths seen once. Sample: unstimulated CD4+ T cells sorted from spleen or lymph node cells, taken before transplant. Receptors originate from a human donor who was the organ donor for an intestinal transplant.

The gene calls are TRBV18 and TRBJ2-5; 9 nucleotides agree with TRBD2. Unmatched junction bases numbered 7, after V lost 2 bases and J lost 3 bases. The CDR3 has 16 amino acids. The germline V gene has CDR1 KGHSH and CDR2 LQKENI. The CDR3 reads CASSPIGASGKETQYF. The CDR3 DNA follows: TGTGCCAGCTCACCAATAGGGGCTAGCGGGAAAGAGACCCAGTACTTC.

V is TRBV5-4 and J is TRBJ2-3; 7 bases map to TRBD2. CDR3 length: 18 residues. J lost 1 base, V lost 4 bases, and 15 bases had no gene match. Per germline, CDR1 SGHNT and CDR2 YYREEE (reference sequence). For the CDR3, the DNA is TGTGCCAGCAGCGGGGGGAGGCGGGGGAGCACTGGCACAGATACGCAGTATTTT. Its translation is CASSGGRRGSTGTDTQYF.

The J gene is TRBJ2-5, the V gene TRBV19; 7 bases fit TRBD2. V was pared by 2 bases and J by 4 bases, with 10 bases of the junction left unmatched. Germline V gene data show CDR1 as LNHDA and CDR2 as SQIVND (reference sequence). This CDR3 has 16 residues. CDR3: CASSIRWEGLRETQYF. The CDR3, as DNA: TGTGCCAGTAGTATAAGGTGGGAGGGCCTACGAGAGACCCAGTACTTC.

The chain couples TRBV14 to TRBJ2-7; D is uncertain. V lost 3 bases to trimming and J lost 3 bases, with 18 bases between them. CDR1 SGHDN and CDR2 FVKESK come from the germline V gene. The CDR3 is 16 residues long. Here the CDR3 reads CASSQRSVNLYYEQYF. The CDR3 coding sequence is TGTGCCAGCAGCCAGAGGTCTGTGAACCTTTACTACGAGCAGTACTTC.

The chain links TRBV7-2 to TRBJ2-3; 9 bases map to TRBD2. Germline V gene data show CDR1 as SGHTA and CDR2 as FQGNSA. The ends lost 4 bases at V and 4 bases at J; junction bases unmatched: 6. The CDR3 runs to 15 residues. The CDR3 sequence is CASSSPGLAPDTQYF. In DNA, the CDR3 is TGTGCCAGCAGCTCGCCGGGACTAGCACCAGATACGCAGTATTTT. The full variable domain, completed using reference TRBV7-2 and TRBJ2-3, is GAGVSQSPSNKVTEKGKDVELRCDPISGHTALYWYRQSLGQGLEFLIYFQGNSAPDKSGLPSDRFSAERTGGSVSTLTIQRTQQEDSAVYLCASSSPGLAPDTQYFGPGTRLTVL.

This sequence joins TRBV28 and TRBJ2-3; tentative D call: TRBD2 (6 bases). The germline gives CDR1 MDHEN, CDR2 SYDVKM. V was clipped by 2 bases and J by 5 bases, with 8 bases between them. There are 13 residues in the CDR3. CDR3 amino acids: CASSLPAGDTQYF. The CDR3 DNA reads as TGTGCCAGCAGTTTACCAGCGGGAGATACGCAGTATTTT.

This clone was detected only once. The chain is built from TRBV9 and TRBJ2-5; 7 bases align to TRBD2. CDR3 length: 15 residues. Germline CDR1 and CDR2: SGDLS and YYNGEE. V trimming: 0 bases; J trimming: 5 bases; junction bases outside the gene matches: 7. CDR3 sequence reads: CASSVAGRVWETQYF. Here the CDR3 DNA reads TGTGCCAGCAGCGTAGCGGGGAGGGTTTGGGAGACCCAGTACTTC.

The chain links TRBV28 to TRBJ2-7; TRBD2 is a possible D gene (6 bases). CDR1 is MDHEN and CDR2 is SYDVKM in the germline V gene. This CDR3 is built from 12 residues. V lost 2 bases and J lost 4, with 6 bases in between. The CDR3 sequence: CASSLREYEQYF. For the CDR3, the DNA is TGTGCCAGCAGTTTACGGGAGTACGAGCAGTACTTC.

This clone was seen more than once but under ten times. The chain couples TRBV4-1 to TRBJ1-2, with 11 positions matching TRBD1. Trimming cost V 4 bases and J 7 bases; bases outside gene matches: 14. Looked up from germline, CDR1 is MGHRA and CDR2 is YSYEKL. CDR3 size: 17 residues. CDR3 region: CASSPRGPGTGGGGYTF. The CDR3, as DNA: TGCGCCAGCAGCCCTCGAGGTCCCGGGACAGGGGGGGGTGGCTACACCTTC.

This chain uses TRBV25-1 with TRBJ2-7; D is possibly TRBD1 (6 bases). This CDR3 region has 15 residues. Germline CDR1 reads MGHDK; CDR2 reads SYGVNS. V was cut by 1 base and J by 3 bases, with 13 bases left in between. The CDR3 region is CASSEFRGRYYEQYF. In DNA form, the CDR3 reads TGTGCCAGCAGTGAATTCAGGGGTAGGTACTACGAGCAGTACTTC.

The rearrangement joins TRBV19 to TRBJ2-2, with 10 bases lining up with TRBD2. The CDR3 totals 14 residues. CDR1 and CDR2 from the germline V gene are LNHDA and SQIVND (reference sequence). Trimming cost V 8 bases and J 5 bases; bases outside gene matches: 5. Written as DNA, the CDR3 is TGTGCCAGTTCACTAGCGGGATGGACCGGGGAGCTGTTTTTT. Its translation: CASSLAGWTGELFF.

This clone turned up a few times. This chain connects TRBV29-1 to TRBJ1-4, with 8 bases matching TRBD1. The CDR3 extends over 13 amino acids. Trimming removed 4 bases from V and 7 bases from J; junction bases left unmatched: 5. CDR1 and CDR2 from the germline V gene are SQVTM and ANQGSEA. The CDR3: CSVVPGGSEKLFF. The CDR3 bases are TGCAGCGTTGTTCCAGGGGGCAGTGAAAAACTGTTTTTT.

CDR3 sequence reads: CASSIWPPGTEAFF. As DNA, the CDR3 is TGTGCCAGTAGTATTTGGCCCCCGGGCACTGAAGCTTTCTTT. The V gene is TRBV19, the J gene TRBJ1-1; D gene uncertain. CDR1 and CDR2 from the germline V gene are LNHDA and SQIVND (reference sequence). The CDR3 extends over 14 amino acids. Deletions cut 3 bases from V and 4 bases from J, with 12 bases between.

The chain carries TRBV5-6 and TRBJ2-5; no firm D call. The germline CDR1 and CDR2 sequences are SGHDT and YYEEEE. CDR3 length equals 13 residues. The germline V and J ends were trimmed by 2 bases and 3 bases, with 8 bases remaining between them. CDR3: CASSFSPKETQYF. DNA for the CDR3: TGTGCCAGCAGCTTTTCCCCCAAAGAGACCCAGTACTTC.

The rearrangement joins TRBV2 to TRBJ1-1; maybe TRBD1 (5 bases). The length of the CDR3 is 13 residues. V was cut by 7 bases and J by 6 bases, with 15 bases left in between. Germline CDR1 is SNHLY and CDR2 is FYNNEI. The CDR3 nucleotides read TGTGCCAGCACCCCTAATGGGACTCCTGAAGCTTTCTTT. It codes for CASTPNGTPEAFF.

The chain links TRBV7-9 to TRBJ1-2, with a tentative D call TRBD1 (5 bases). Trimming shortened V by 5 bases and J by 7 bases, and 20 bases separated the two germline ends. CDR3 length: 15 residues. Per the germline V gene, CDR1 is SEHNR and CDR2 is FQNEAQ (reference sequence). CDR3 residues: CASSPHFKGFSGYTF. CDR3 DNA: TGTGCCAGCAGCCCGCACTTCAAGGGGTTTAGTGGCTACACCTTC.

This clone was recorded only once. V usage is TRBV2 and J usage is TRBJ1-4; 8 bases are shared with TRBD1. Germline V gene sequence: CDR1 SNHLY, CDR2 FYNNEI. The ends lost 6 bases at V and 7 bases at J; junction bases unmatched: 7. The length of the CDR3 is 14 residues. Here the CDR3 DNA reads TGTGCCAGCAGCTCCGACAGGGGCGGTGAAAAACTGTTTTTT. Protein sequence: CASSSDRGGEKLFF.

The chain uses TRBV2 and TRBJ2-5; 10 nucleotides agree with TRBD2. With the DNA end fitting TRBJ2-7 better, the J assignment may be wrong. In germline, CDR1 is SNHLY, CDR2 FYNNEI. This CDR3 spans 14 amino acids. The CDR3 bases are TGTGCCAGCCGGCCGGTTCTAGCGGGAGCCGAGCAGTACTTC. Protein product: CASRPVLAGAEQYF.